Given below is one T cell receptor beta chain in context. Its antigen is as yet unknown. Alongside a J-beta primer mix, a sample-barcoded 5' primer served in a second PCR lasting roughly 7 to 12 cycles. MiXCR was run by TCRdb on the 5' RACE reads, yielding one entry per CDR3 protein. The profile shows fewer than 2,000,000 distinct CDR3 sequences, about 35% of them singletons. Germline V CDR1 and CDR2: SGHRS, YFSETQ. Trimming removed 0 bases at V and 2 bases at J, with 13 bases between. There are 16 residues in the CDR3. The data stem from a study of blood T cells in healthy people across ages. Findings of the study overall: Donor CMV infection status was unknown, possibly confounding age-related changes in expanded clonotypes.

The source material was blood. V usage is TRBV5-1 and J usage is TRBJ2-3, with D perhaps matching TRBD1 (6 bases). The TCR was taken from a woman aged 25 to 39 in good health. In nucleotides, the CDR3 is TGCGCCAGCAGCTTGGCCGCGGCAGGGGCCACAGATACGCAGTATTTT. It codes for CASSLAAAGATDTQYF.